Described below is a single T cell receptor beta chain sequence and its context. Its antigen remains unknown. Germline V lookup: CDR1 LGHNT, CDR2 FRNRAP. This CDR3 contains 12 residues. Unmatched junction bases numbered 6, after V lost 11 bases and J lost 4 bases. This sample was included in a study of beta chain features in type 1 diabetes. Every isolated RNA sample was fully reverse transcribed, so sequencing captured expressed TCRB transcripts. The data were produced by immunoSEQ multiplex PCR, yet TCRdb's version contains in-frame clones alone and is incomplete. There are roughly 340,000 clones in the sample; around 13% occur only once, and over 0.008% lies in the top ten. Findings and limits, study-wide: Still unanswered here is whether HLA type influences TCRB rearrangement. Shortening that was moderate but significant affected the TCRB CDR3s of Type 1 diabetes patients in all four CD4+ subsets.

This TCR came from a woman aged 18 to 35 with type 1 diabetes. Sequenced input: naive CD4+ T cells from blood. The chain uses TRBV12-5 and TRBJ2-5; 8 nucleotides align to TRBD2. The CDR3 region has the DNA TGTGCTTCAGGGAGCGGGGGAGAGACCCAGTACTTC. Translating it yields CASGSGGETQYF. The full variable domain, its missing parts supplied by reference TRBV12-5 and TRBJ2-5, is DARVTQTPRHKVTEMGQEVTMRCQPILGHNTVFWYRQTMMQGLELLAYFRNRAPLDDSGMPKDRFSAEMPDATLATLKIQPSEPRDSAVYFCASGSGGETQYFGPGTRLLVL.